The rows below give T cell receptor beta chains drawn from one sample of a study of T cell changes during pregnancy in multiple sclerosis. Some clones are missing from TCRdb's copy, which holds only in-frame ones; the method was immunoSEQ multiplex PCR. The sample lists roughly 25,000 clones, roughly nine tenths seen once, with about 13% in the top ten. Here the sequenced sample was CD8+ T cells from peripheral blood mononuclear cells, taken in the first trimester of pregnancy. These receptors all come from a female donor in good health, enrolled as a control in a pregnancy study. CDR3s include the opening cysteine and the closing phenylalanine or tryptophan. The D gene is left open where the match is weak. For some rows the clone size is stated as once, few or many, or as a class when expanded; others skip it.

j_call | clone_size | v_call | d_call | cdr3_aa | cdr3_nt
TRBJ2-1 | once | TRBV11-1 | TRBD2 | CAIGTSLNEQFF | TGTGCCATCGGGACTAGCTTAAATGAGCAGTTCTTC
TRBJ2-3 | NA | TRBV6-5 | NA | CASSLQGKGTDTQYF | TGTGCCAGCAGCCTTCAGGGAAAGGGGACAGATACGCAGTATTTT
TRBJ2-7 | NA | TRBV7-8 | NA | CASSLLSGGEQYF | TGTGCCAGCAGCTTATTGAGTGGGGGGGAGCAGTACTTC
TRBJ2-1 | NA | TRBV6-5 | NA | CASSYSRGGEQFF | TGTGCCAGCAGTTACTCCCGGGGTGGGGAGCAGTTCTTC
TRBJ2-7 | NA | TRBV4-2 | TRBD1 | CASRTGTGGSYEQYF | TGTGCCAGCAGAACCGGGACAGGGGGCTCCTACGAGCAGTACTTC
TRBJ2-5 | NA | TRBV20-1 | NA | CSATEETQYF | TGCAGTGCAACTGAAGAGACCCAGTACTTC
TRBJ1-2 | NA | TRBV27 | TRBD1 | CASCSEGRTGSNYGYTF | TGTGCCAGTTGCTCTGAGGGGAGGACAGGGTCTAACTATGGCTACACCTTC
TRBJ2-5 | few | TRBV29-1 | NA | CSVMAMQETQYF | TGCAGCGTTATGGCAATGCAAGAGACCCAGTACTTC
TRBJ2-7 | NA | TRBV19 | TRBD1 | CASSIGQESTYEQYF | TGTGCCAGTAGTATTGGACAGGAAAGTACCTACGAGCAGTACTTC
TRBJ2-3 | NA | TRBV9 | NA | CASTAAGKDTQYF | TGTGCCAGCACGGCGGCGGGTAAAGATACGCAGTATTTT
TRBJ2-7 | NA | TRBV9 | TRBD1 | CASSVSPGQGLYEQYF | TGTGCCAGCAGCGTTTCTCCGGGACAGGGCCTATACGAGCAGTACTTC
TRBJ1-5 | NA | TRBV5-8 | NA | CASSFRGQPQHF | TGTGCCAGCAGCTTTAGAGGACAGCCCCAGCATTTT
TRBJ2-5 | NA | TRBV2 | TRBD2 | CASLPGLAGFTQETQYF | TGTGCCAGCTTACCGGGACTAGCGGGATTCACGCAAGAGACCCAGTACTTC
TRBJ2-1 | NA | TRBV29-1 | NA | CSVGSSYNEQFF | TGCAGCGTAGGGAGCTCCTACAATGAGCAGTTCTTC
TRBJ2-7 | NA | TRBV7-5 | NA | CVRSVKDYTYEQYF | TGTGTCAGAAGCGTGAAGGACTATACCTACGAGCAGTACTTC
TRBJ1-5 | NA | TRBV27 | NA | CASSLIGSQPQHF | TGTGCCAGCAGTTTAATAGGGAGTCAGCCCCAGCATTTT
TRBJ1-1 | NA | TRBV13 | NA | CASSLGALNTEAFF | TGTGCCAGCAGCTTAGGGGCTCTGAACACTGAAGCTTTCTTT
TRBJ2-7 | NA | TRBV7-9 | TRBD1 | CASSPRDRFYEQYF | TGTGCCAGCAGCCCGCGGGACAGGTTCTACGAGCAGTACTTC
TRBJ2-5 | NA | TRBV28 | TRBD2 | CASSPVGGGTAQYF | TGTGCCAGCAGCCCCGTTGGGGGAGGGACGGCCCAGTACTTC
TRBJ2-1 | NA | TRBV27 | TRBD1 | CASTPHPPVRQGSYNEQFF | TGTGCCAGCACCCCTCATCCCCCTGTTCGACAGGGTTCCTACAATGAGCAGTTCTTC
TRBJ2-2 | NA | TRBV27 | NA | CASSFWSTGELFF | TGTGCCAGCAGTTTCTGGAGCACCGGGGAGCTGTTTTTT
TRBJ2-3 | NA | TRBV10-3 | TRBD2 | CAIRPGGLSTDTQYF | TGTGCCATCAGGCCGGGGGGGCTTAGCACAGATACGCAGTATTTT
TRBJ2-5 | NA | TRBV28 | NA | CASSETGRETQYF | TGTGCCAGCAGTGAGACAGGCAGAGAGACCCAGTACTTC
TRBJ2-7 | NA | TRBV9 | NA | CASSYQGQGSHEQYF | TGTGCCAGCAGTTACCAAGGGCAGGGGAGCCACGAGCAGTACTTC
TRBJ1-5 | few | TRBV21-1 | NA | CASSVRKRDREGIYSNQPQHF | TGTGCCAGCAGCGTAAGAAAAAGGGACAGGGAGGGGATTTATAGCAATCAGCCCCAGCATTTT
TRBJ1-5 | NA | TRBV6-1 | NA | CASSVEGGGNQPQHF | TGTGCCAGCAGTGTCGAAGGGGGTGGCAATCAGCCCCAGCATTTT
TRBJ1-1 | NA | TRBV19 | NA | CATDTRTGFPEAFF | TGTGCCACTGATACCCGTACAGGATTTCCTGAAGCTTTCTTT